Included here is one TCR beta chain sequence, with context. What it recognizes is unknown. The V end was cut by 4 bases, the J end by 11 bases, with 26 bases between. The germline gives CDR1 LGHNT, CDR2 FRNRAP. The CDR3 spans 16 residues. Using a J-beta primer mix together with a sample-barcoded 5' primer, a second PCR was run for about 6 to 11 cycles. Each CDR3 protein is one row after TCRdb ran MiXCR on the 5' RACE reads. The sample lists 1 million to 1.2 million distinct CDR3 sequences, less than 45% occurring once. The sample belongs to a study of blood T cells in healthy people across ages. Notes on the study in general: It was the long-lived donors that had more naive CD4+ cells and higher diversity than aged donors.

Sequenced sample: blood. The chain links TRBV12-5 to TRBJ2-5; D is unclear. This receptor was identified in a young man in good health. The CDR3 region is CASGSTDLKNRNEQYF. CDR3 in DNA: TGTGCTAGTGGTTCAACGGACCTCAAAAATCGAAATGAGCAGTACTTC.